Listed below are T cell receptor beta chains from one sample, sequenced in a study of T cell responses to AZD1222 COVID-19 vaccine. Sequencing was performed with immunoSEQ multiplex PCR; in TCRdb, only in-frame clones are kept and a portion is missing. The table includes some 120,000 clones, 80% to 90% detected once. The material was peripheral blood, obtained on day 0 of AZD1222 vaccination. The receptors were sampled from an adult in good health. Each CDR3 is given with its conserved first and last residue. D genes are given only for firm matches. Some rows have no size entry. The others give once, few or many, or a class for an expanded clone.

clone size: .
V gene: TRBV18
J gene: TRBJ2-1
D gene: .
CDR3 DNA: TGTGCCAGCTCACCGGGGCTGACTGATTGGGAGCAGTTCTTC
CDR3 protein: CASSPGLTDWEQFF

clone size: .
V gene: TRBV3-1/TRBV3-2
J gene: TRBJ2-1
D gene: .
CDR3 DNA: TGTGCCAGCAGCCTCAACAATGAGCAGTTCTTC
CDR3 protein: CASSLNNEQFF

clone size: once
V gene: TRBV6-1
J gene: TRBJ1-2
D gene: TRBD1
CDR3 DNA: TGTGCCAGCAGTGAAGGTCCTAGGACAGGGGGCGGTGGCTACACCTTC
CDR3 protein: CASSEGPRTGGGGYTF

clone size: few
V gene: TRBV19
J gene: TRBJ1-6
D gene: .
CDR3 DNA: TGTGCCAGTAGTACGCCTGCGGGAGATAATTCACCCCTCCACTTT
CDR3 protein: CASSTPAGDNSPLHF

clone size: .
V gene: TRBV20-1
J gene: TRBJ1-4
D gene: TRBD1
CDR3 DNA: TGCAGTGCTGATCCGGGACAGGGGTCGTTTTTT
CDR3 protein: CSADPGQGSFF

clone size: once
V gene: TRBV25-1
J gene: TRBJ2-2
D gene: .
CDR3 DNA: TGTGCCAGCAGAGGACAGAAGTCGAACACCGGGGAGCTGTTTTTT
CDR3 protein: CASRGQKSNTGELFF

clone size: once
V gene: TRBV5-4
J gene: TRBJ2-3
D gene: TRBD2
CDR3 DNA: TGTGCCAGCAGTTTTCCTAGCGGGAGAAGAGATACGCAGTATTTT
CDR3 protein: CASSFPSGRRDTQYF

clone size: .
V gene: TRBV11-2
J gene: TRBJ2-3
D gene: .
CDR3 DNA: TGTGCCAGCTCTGCGAGACGGGGTATGACAGATACGCAGTATTTT
CDR3 protein: CASSARRGMTDTQYF

clone size: .
V gene: TRBV11-2
J gene: TRBJ2-7
D gene: .
CDR3 DNA: TGTGCCAGCAGCTTGGGAGCATCCTACGAGCAGTACTTC
CDR3 protein: CASSLGASYEQYF

clone size: .
V gene: TRBV6-6
J gene: TRBJ1-3
D gene: .
CDR3 DNA: TGTGCCAGCAGTCGTACGGCTTGGGGAGTAGGCGGAAACACCATATATTTT
CDR3 protein: CASSRTAWGVGGNTIYF

clone size: once
V gene: TRBV27
J gene: TRBJ1-5
D gene: .
CDR3 DNA: TGTGCCAGCAGGGGGGGCTATAGCAATCAGCCCCAGCATTTT
CDR3 protein: CASRGGYSNQPQHF

clone size: once
V gene: TRBV6-5
J gene: TRBJ2-1
D gene: TRBD2
CDR3 DNA: TGTGCCACCACCGGGGGCCAGCGGGAGTATGATGAGCAGTTCTTC
CDR3 protein: CATTGGQREYDEQFF

clone size: .
V gene: TRBV12-3/TRBV12-4
J gene: TRBJ2-1
D gene: TRBD2
CDR3 DNA: TGTGCCGGAGGGATTAGCGGGCTAAATGAGCAGTTCTTC
CDR3 protein: CAGGISGLNEQFF

clone size: .
V gene: TRBV5-1
J gene: TRBJ1-1
D gene: .
CDR3 DNA: TGCGCCAGCAGCTTGGGACAGGAGAACACTGAAGCTTTCTTT
CDR3 protein: CASSLGQENTEAFF

clone size: .
V gene: TRBV11-2
J gene: TRBJ1-1
D gene: .
CDR3 DNA: TGTGCCAGCAGCCTGATACAGGGCACTGAAGCTTTCTTT
CDR3 protein: CASSLIQGTEAFF

clone size: .
V gene: TRBV19
J gene: TRBJ2-3
D gene: TRBD2
CDR3 DNA: TGTGCCAGTAGTATCTTATCCATTGCGGGGACTAGCGGCGCAGATACGCAGTATTTT
CDR3 protein: CASSILSIAGTSGADTQYF

clone size: .
V gene: TRBV6-2/TRBV6-3
J gene: TRBJ1-1
D gene: TRBD1
CDR3 DNA: TGTGCCAGCAGTTCCCGGACAGGGAACACTGAAGCTTTCTTT
CDR3 protein: CASSSRTGNTEAFF

clone size: once
V gene: TRBV5-1
J gene: TRBJ2-3
D gene: .
CDR3 DNA: TGCGCCAGCAGCTTGGGAGGCACGTCCCCCACAGATACGCAGTATTTT
CDR3 protein: CASSLGGTSPTDTQYF

clone size: .
V gene: TRBV24-1
J gene: TRBJ2-3
D gene: TRBD2
CDR3 DNA: TGTGCCACCAGTGGCGGGACTAGCGGGTTCACAGATACGCAGTATTTT
CDR3 protein: CATSGGTSGFTDTQYF

clone size: .
V gene: TRBV7-9
J gene: TRBJ1-4
D gene: TRBD1
CDR3 DNA: TGTGCCAGCAGCCCCCGTGACAGGGTTGGAGTTGAAAAACTGTTTTTT
CDR3 protein: CASSPRDRVGVEKLFF

clone size: .
V gene: TRBV19
J gene: TRBJ1-2
D gene: .
CDR3 DNA: TGTGCCAGCTCACAGGAGGACAGACGACTGCGAGAAACTAACTATGGCTACACCTTC
CDR3 protein: CASSQEDRRLRETNYGYTF

clone size: .
V gene: TRBV19
J gene: TRBJ1-1
D gene: .
CDR3 DNA: TGTGCCAGTAGGGGACGAGAAGCAGGGGATCTAACTGAAGCTTTCTTT
CDR3 protein: CASRGREAGDLTEAFF

clone size: .
V gene: TRBV9
J gene: TRBJ1-6
D gene: .
CDR3 DNA: TGTGCCAGCAGCGTAGTGGGGGGCCATTCACCCCTCCACTTT
CDR3 protein: CASSVVGGHSPLHF

clone size: once
V gene: TRBV28
J gene: TRBJ2-7
D gene: .
CDR3 DNA: TGTGCCAGCAGTTTTACAGAATACGAGCAGTACTTC
CDR3 protein: CASSFTEYEQYF

clone size: .
V gene: TRBV5-1
J gene: TRBJ2-7
D gene: .
CDR3 DNA: TGCGCCAGCAGCGGGTATCGGGGGGCTGGCTACGAGCAGTACTTC
CDR3 protein: CASSGYRGAGYEQYF

clone size: .
V gene: TRBV5-4
J gene: TRBJ2-3
D gene: TRBD2
CDR3 DNA: TGTGCCAGCAGCCCACCCGGGACTAGCCGGGGAGATACGCAGTATTTT
CDR3 protein: CASSPPGTSRGDTQYF

clone size: .
V gene: TRBV2
J gene: TRBJ1-6
D gene: .
CDR3 DNA: TGTGCCAGCAGTGAAGAGTATAATTCACCCCTCCACTTT
CDR3 protein: CASSEEYNSPLHF

clone size: .
V gene: TRBV7-2
J gene: TRBJ2-3
D gene: .
CDR3 DNA: TGTGCCAGCAGCTTAGCGGCAGATACGCAGTATTTT
CDR3 protein: CASSLAADTQYF

clone size: .
V gene: TRBV12-3/TRBV12-4
J gene: TRBJ2-5
D gene: .
CDR3 DNA: TGTGCCAGCAGTGTACCTAGTCGGGAGACCCAGTACTTC
CDR3 protein: CASSVPSRETQYF

clone size: .
V gene: TRBV4-1
J gene: TRBJ1-4
D gene: TRBD1
CDR3 DNA: TGCGCCAGCAGCTCCTCGCCGGGACAGGGGGTTGGAAAACTGTTTTTT
CDR3 protein: CASSSSPGQGVGKLFF

clone size: .
V gene: TRBV7-2
J gene: TRBJ1-1
D gene: TRBD1
CDR3 DNA: TGTGCCAGCAGCGCAAGACAGGGAAGGATCACTGAAGCTTTCTTT
CDR3 protein: CASSARQGRITEAFF

clone size: .
V gene: TRBV28
J gene: TRBJ1-2
D gene: TRBD1
CDR3 DNA: TGTGCCAGCAGTTCGTCGGACAGGGCATTCTATGGCTACACCTTC
CDR3 protein: CASSSSDRAFYGYTF

clone size: .
V gene: TRBV7-2
J gene: TRBJ1-1
D gene: .
CDR3 DNA: TGTGCCAGCAGCCCACAGGGTTTGAACACTGAAGCTTTCTTT
CDR3 protein: CASSPQGLNTEAFF

clone size: .
V gene: TRBV18
J gene: TRBJ1-1
D gene: .
CDR3 DNA: TGTGCCAGCTCCCCAAGGTGGGACACTGAAGCTTTCTTT
CDR3 protein: CASSPRWDTEAFF

clone size: once
V gene: TRBV9
J gene: TRBJ2-1
D gene: .
CDR3 DNA: TGTGCCAGCAGCACCTCCGGGACTCCCACGTTTAATGAGCAGTTCTTC
CDR3 protein: CASSTSGTPTFNEQFF

clone size: .
V gene: TRBV6-5
J gene: TRBJ2-7
D gene: TRBD1
CDR3 DNA: TGTGCCAGCAGTTACGAACTTGGGACAGGGTCGGAGCAGTACTTC
CDR3 protein: CASSYELGTGSEQYF

clone size: .
V gene: TRBV7-2
J gene: TRBJ1-2
D gene: TRBD1
CDR3 DNA: TGTGCCAGCAGCTTAGGGGAGGGAGAAGCCAAACAGGGGGTACATGGCTACACCTTC
CDR3 protein: CASSLGEGEAKQGVHGYTF

clone size: once
V gene: TRBV29-1
J gene: TRBJ1-2
D gene: TRBD1
CDR3 DNA: TGCAGCGTTGAGGGGACAGGGAGGGGCTATGGCTACACCTTC
CDR3 protein: CSVEGTGRGYGYTF

clone size: few
V gene: TRBV5-1
J gene: TRBJ1-3
D gene: TRBD1
CDR3 DNA: TGCGCCAGCAGCTTCGGGACAGGGGGTTCTGGAAACACCATATATTTT
CDR3 protein: CASSFGTGGSGNTIYF

clone size: .
V gene: TRBV18
J gene: TRBJ1-3
D gene: .
CDR3 DNA: TGTGCCAGCTCACAGATAACAGGGTCTGGAAACACCATATATTTT
CDR3 protein: CASSQITGSGNTIYF

clone size: .
V gene: TRBV6-6
J gene: TRBJ1-6
D gene: TRBD1
CDR3 DNA: TGTGCCAGCAGTTTCTCGGGACAGGGGGCGGCCCTCCACTTT
CDR3 protein: CASSFSGQGAALHF

clone size: .
V gene: TRBV3-1/TRBV3-2
J gene: TRBJ2-5
D gene: .
CDR3 DNA: TGTGCCAGCTCCCCTCGGGGAGAGACCCAGTACTTC
CDR3 protein: CASSPRGETQYF

clone size: .
V gene: TRBV28
J gene: TRBJ1-4
D gene: .
CDR3 DNA: TGTGCCACCGGACCTAATGAAAAACTGTTTTTT
CDR3 protein: CATGPNEKLFF

clone size: .
V gene: TRBV4-2
J gene: TRBJ2-3
D gene: TRBD2
CDR3 DNA: TGTGCCAGCAGCCAACGAGCGGGAGCAGCGGCAGATACGCAGTATTTT
CDR3 protein: CASSQRAGAAADTQYF

clone size: few
V gene: TRBV19
J gene: TRBJ2-3
D gene: TRBD2
CDR3 DNA: TGTGCCGCAACTAGCGGGAACACAGATACGCAGTATTTT
CDR3 protein: CAATSGNTDTQYF

clone size: .
V gene: TRBV3-1/TRBV3-2
J gene: TRBJ2-1
D gene: .
CDR3 DNA: TGTGCCAGCAGATTACAGGGAAGCTCCTACAATGAGCAGTTCTTC
CDR3 protein: CASRLQGSSYNEQFF

clone size: .
V gene: TRBV9
J gene: TRBJ1-5
D gene: TRBD1
CDR3 DNA: TGTGCCGGTAACAGGGGGCGCGTCGGCAATCAGCCCCAGCATTTT
CDR3 protein: CAGNRGRVGNQPQHF

clone size: .
V gene: TRBV27
J gene: TRBJ2-3
D gene: TRBD1
CDR3 DNA: TGTGCCAGCAGTTCTCTCGGGACAGGGGGAGGCACAGATACGCAGTATTTT
CDR3 protein: CASSSLGTGGGTDTQYF

clone size: .
V gene: TRBV9
J gene: TRBJ1-3
D gene: .
CDR3 DNA: TGTGCCAGCAGCGGTACCGTCTCTGGAAACACCATATATTTT
CDR3 protein: CASSGTVSGNTIYF

clone size: .
V gene: TRBV20-1
J gene: TRBJ2-1
D gene: .
CDR3 DNA: TGCAGTGCTGGACCACCGGGACTGTCGTTCTTC
CDR3 protein: CSAGPPGLSFF

clone size: .
V gene: TRBV15
J gene: TRBJ1-4
D gene: .
CDR3 DNA: TGTGCCACCAGCGGGTGGGGATCTTCAACTAATGAAAAACTGTTTTTT
CDR3 protein: CATSGWGSSTNEKLFF

clone size: .
V gene: TRBV5-1
J gene: TRBJ2-3
D gene: TRBD2
CDR3 DNA: TGCGCCAGCAGCCTGGGATTGCGGGGGGCCACAGATACGCAGTATTTT
CDR3 protein: CASSLGLRGATDTQYF

clone size: .
V gene: TRBV10-1
J gene: TRBJ1-6
D gene: .
CDR3 DNA: TGCGCCAGCAGAGTAGGGAATTCACCCCTCCACTTT
CDR3 protein: CASRVGNSPLHF

clone size: .
V gene: TRBV6-8
J gene: TRBJ1-5
D gene: .
CDR3 DNA: TGTGCCAGCAGTCCCACAGGGATCGGTCAGCCCCAGCATTTT
CDR3 protein: CASSPTGIGQPQHF

clone size: .
V gene: TRBV19
J gene: TRBJ1-2
D gene: .
CDR3 DNA: TGTGCCAGTAGTATCAGCCCAGGGTTCAGGGGCTACACCTTC
CDR3 protein: CASSISPGFRGYTF

clone size: .
V gene: TRBV19
J gene: TRBJ2-2
D gene: TRBD2
CDR3 DNA: TGTGCCAGTAGTCCCGGGACTAGCAACACCGGGGAGCTGTTTTTT
CDR3 protein: CASSPGTSNTGELFF

clone size: .
V gene: TRBV18
J gene: TRBJ1-4
D gene: .
CDR3 DNA: TGTGCCAGCTCACCACAGCCTGAGGAACTGTTTTTT
CDR3 protein: CASSPQPEELFF

clone size: .
V gene: TRBV19
J gene: TRBJ1-3
D gene: .
CDR3 DNA: TGTGCCAGTAGTTCTGACTCTGGAAACACCATATATTTT
CDR3 protein: CASSSDSGNTIYF

clone size: once
V gene: TRBV7-2
J gene: TRBJ1-6
D gene: TRBD1
CDR3 DNA: TGTGCCAGCAGCTTCCGGGACAGGGTCTATAATTCACCCCTCCACTTT
CDR3 protein: CASSFRDRVYNSPLHF